This TCR beta chain is from a study of sequential checkpoint blockade in melanoma. Turning to the study itself: TCRβ was sequenced from DNA of 90 or so pretreatment tumors. About two dozen patients had tumor biopsies before treatment and at week 13.

The CDR3 has 12 amino acids. The V gene's germline CDR1 is MNHGY and CDR2 SAAAGT. Trimming took off 3 bases at V and 3 bases at J, with 3 bases between the two ends. The study, taken as a whole, reports: T-cell fraction and clonality followed PD-L1 and CD8+ counts, not mutational load. About 30 times likelier clinical benefit followed increased tumor T-cell fraction and clonality.

Using immunoSEQ multiplex PCR, the repertoire was profiled, and TCRdb retains in-frame clones only, with some absent. There are nearly 9,000 clones in the sample; more than 20% occur only once, and 14% to 15% lies in the top ten. Sample treatment: randomized to nivolumab then ipilimumab (arm A) or the reverse (arm B). The table lists this clone with a few counts. The antigen remains undetermined. This clonotype was obtained from a human donor with melanoma. This chain connects TRBV6-8 to TRBJ1-5; D unclear. The starting material was tumor tissue (inferred from file names), obtained from a patient given nivolumab and ipilimumab in sequence. CDR3 nucleotide sequence: TGTGCCAGCAGTTATGACAATCAGCCCCAGCATTTT. Amino acids: CASSYDNQPQHF.